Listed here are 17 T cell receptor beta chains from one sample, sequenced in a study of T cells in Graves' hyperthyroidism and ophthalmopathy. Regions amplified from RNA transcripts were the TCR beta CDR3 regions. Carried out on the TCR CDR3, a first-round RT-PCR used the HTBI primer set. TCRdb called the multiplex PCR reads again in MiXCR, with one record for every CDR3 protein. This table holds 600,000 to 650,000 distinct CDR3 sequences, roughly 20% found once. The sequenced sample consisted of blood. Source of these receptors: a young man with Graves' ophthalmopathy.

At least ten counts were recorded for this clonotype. In DNA form, the CDR3 reads TGTGCCAGCAGCGAGACGTGGGACGGGAGAGGAAAACTGTTTTTT. As protein: CASSETWDGRGKLFF. The rearrangement links TRBV9 to TRBJ1-4, with D possibly being TRBD1 (5 bases). Germline CDR1 is SGDLS and CDR2 is YYNGEE. V lost 3 bases, J lost 10 bases, and 19 bases lay in between. This CDR3 spans 15 amino acids. The complete variable domain, with remaining parts taken from reference TRBV9 and TRBJ1-4, reads DSGVTQTPKHLITATGQRVTLRCSPRSGDLSVYWYQQSLDQGLQFLIQYYNGEERAKGNILERFSAQQFPDLHSELNLSSLELGDSALYFCASSETWDGRGKLFFGSGTQLSVL.

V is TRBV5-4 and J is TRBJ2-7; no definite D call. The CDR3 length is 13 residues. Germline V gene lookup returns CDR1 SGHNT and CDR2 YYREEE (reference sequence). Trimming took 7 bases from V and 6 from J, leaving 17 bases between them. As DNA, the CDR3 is TGTGCCAGCGAGACGCGGTCCCAAGTCGAGCAGTACTTC. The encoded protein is CASETRSQVEQYF.

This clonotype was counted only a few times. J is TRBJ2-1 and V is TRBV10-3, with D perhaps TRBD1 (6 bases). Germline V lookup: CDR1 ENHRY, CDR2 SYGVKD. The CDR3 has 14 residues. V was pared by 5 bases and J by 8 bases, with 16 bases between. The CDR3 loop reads CAISTRTDPYEQFF. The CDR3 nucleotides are TGTGCCATCAGTACGCGGACAGATCCATATGAGCAGTTCTTC.

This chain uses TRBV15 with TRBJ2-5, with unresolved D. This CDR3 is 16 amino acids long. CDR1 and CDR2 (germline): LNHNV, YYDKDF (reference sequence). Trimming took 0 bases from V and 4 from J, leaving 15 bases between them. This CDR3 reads CATSREALEIAETQYF. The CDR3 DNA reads TGTGCCACCAGCAGAGAAGCACTCGAGATTGCAGAGACCCAGTACTTC. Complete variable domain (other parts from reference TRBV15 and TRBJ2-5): DAMVIQNPRYQVTQFGKPVTLSCSQTLNHNVMYWYQQKSSQAPKLLFHYYDKDFNNEADTPDNFQSRRPNTSFCFLDIRSPGLGDTAMYLCATSREALEIAETQYFGPGTRLLVL.

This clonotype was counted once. The CDR3 region has the DNA TGTGCCAGCAGCCAAGGGACTCAGCGGATCACAGATACGCAGTATTTT. It specifies CASSQGTQRITDTQYF. The chain links TRBV14 to TRBJ2-3; perhaps TRBD2 as D (5 bases). The V and J ends lost 1 base and 2 bases respectively, with 13 bases between them. Germline V lookup: CDR1 SGHDN, CDR2 FVKESK. There are 16 residues in the CDR3.

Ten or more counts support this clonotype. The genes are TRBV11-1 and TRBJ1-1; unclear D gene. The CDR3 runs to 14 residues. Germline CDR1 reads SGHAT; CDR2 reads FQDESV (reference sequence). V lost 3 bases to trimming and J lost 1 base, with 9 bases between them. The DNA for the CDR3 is TGTGCCAGCAGCTTGACAACCCAGAACACTGAAGCTTTCTTT. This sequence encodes CASSLTTQNTEAFF.

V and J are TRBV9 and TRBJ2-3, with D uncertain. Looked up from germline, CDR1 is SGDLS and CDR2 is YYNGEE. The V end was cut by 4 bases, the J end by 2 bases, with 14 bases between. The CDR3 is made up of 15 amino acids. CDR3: CASSLPPGSTDTQYF. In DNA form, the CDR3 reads TGTGCCAGCAGCCTTCCCCCTGGGTCCACAGATACGCAGTATTTT.

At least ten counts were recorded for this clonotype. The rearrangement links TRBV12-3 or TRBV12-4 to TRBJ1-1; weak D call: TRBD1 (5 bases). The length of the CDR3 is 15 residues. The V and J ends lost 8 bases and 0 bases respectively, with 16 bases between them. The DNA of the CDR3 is TGTGCCAGCCATCGACAGATTTCTATGAACACTGAAGCTTTCTTT. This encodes CASHRQISMNTEAFF.

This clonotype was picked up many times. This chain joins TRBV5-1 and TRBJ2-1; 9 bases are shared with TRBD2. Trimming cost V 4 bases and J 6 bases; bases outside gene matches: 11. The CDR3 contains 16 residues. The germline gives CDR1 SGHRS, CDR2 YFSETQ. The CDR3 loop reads CASSPQGSGRPNEQFF. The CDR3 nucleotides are TGCGCCAGCAGCCCGCAGGGGAGCGGGAGGCCCAATGAGCAGTTCTTC.

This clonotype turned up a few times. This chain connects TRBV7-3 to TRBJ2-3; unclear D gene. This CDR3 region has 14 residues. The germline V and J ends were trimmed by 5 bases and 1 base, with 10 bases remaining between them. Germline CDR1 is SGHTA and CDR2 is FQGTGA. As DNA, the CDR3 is TGTGCCAGCAGCCCCCTGCAGGGCACAGATACGCAGTATTTT. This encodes CASSPLQGTDTQYF.

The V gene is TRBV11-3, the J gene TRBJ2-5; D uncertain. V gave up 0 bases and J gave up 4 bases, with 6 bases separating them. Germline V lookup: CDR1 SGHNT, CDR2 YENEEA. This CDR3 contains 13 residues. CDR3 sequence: CASSLDAGETQYF. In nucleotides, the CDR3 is TGTGCCAGCAGCTTAGATGCCGGAGAGACCCAGTACTTC.

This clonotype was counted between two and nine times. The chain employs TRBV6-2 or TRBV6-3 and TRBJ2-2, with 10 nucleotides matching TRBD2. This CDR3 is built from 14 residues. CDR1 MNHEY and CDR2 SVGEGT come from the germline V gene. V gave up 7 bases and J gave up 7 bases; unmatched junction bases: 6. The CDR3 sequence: CASNLAGASGELFF. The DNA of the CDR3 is TGTGCCAGCAACCTAGCGGGAGCTAGCGGGGAGCTGTTTTTT.

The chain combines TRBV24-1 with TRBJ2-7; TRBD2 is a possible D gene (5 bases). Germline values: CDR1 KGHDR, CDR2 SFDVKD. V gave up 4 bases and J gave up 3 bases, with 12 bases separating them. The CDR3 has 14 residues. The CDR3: CATSDSLAGYEQYF. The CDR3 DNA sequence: TGTGCCACCAGTGACTCCCTGGCGGGCTACGAGCAGTACTTC.

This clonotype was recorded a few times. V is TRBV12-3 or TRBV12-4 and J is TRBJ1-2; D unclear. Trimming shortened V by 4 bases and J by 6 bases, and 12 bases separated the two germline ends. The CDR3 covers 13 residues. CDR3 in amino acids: CASSSGEGHGYTF. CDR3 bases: TGTGCCAGCAGTTCGGGAGAAGGCCATGGCTACACCTTC.

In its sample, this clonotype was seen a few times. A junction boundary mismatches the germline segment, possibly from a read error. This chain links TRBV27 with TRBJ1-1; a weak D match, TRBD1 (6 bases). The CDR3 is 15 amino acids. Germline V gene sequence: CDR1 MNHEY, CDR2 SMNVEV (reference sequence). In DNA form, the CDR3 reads TGTGGCAGCAGTTTATTTACAGGGATGAACACTGAAGCTTTCTTT. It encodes CGSSLFTGMNTEAFF.

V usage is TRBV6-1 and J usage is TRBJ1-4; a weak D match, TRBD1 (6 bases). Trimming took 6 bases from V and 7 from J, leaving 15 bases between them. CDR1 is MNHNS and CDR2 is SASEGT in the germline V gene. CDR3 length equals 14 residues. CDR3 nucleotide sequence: TGTGCCAGCAGCCCAACAGGGAGGAGTGAAAAACTGTTTTTT. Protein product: CASSPTGRSEKLFF.

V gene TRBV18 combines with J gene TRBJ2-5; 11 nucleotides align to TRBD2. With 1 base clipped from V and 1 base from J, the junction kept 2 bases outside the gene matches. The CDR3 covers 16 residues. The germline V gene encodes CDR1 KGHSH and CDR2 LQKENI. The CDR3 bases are TGTGCCAGCTCACCACGAACTAGCGGGAGCCAAGAGACCCAGTACTTC. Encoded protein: CASSPRTSGSQETQYF.